The 4 T cell receptor beta chains reported below all come from one sample, sequenced in a study of cytomegalovirus exposure and HLA in healthy donors. It was with 60 Vbeta and 13 Jbeta primers that the PCR ran. The assay was immunoSEQ multiplex PCR, and TCRdb's table has in-frame clones only and misses some. The sample lists about 160,000 clones, more than 70% occurring once. The specimen was PBMCs. These TCRs come from a woman between 50 and 59 years old in good health and CMV-seropositive.

The rearrangement uses TRBV7-2 and TRBJ2-7; D might be TRBD2 (5 bases). The CDR3 runs 14 residues. Trimming cost V 5 bases and J 7 bases, with 18 bases left between them. The germline V gene has CDR1 SGHTA and CDR2 FQGNSA. The CDR3 coding sequence is TGTGCCAGCAGCCCCGCGGGCCGCTTGAGAGAGCAGTACTTC. Translation: CASSPAGRLREQYF.

A single count supports this clone. V usage is TRBV27 and J usage is TRBJ2-5; 8 bases line up with TRBD2. Germline loops: CDR1 MNHEY, CDR2 SMNVEV (reference sequence). This CDR3 contains 14 residues. The V gene end was trimmed by 6 bases and the J gene end by 4 bases; junction bases not matched to a gene: 7. This CDR3 is CASSPGGEAETQYF. CDR3 bases: TGTGCCAGCAGCCCGGGGGGGGAGGCAGAGACCCAGTACTTC.

The chain employs TRBV5-4 and TRBJ2-1; possibly TRBD2 for D (5 bases). The length of the CDR3 is 16 residues. The ends were cut back, 5 bases at V and 0 bases at J, with 15 bases in the middle. Looked up from germline, CDR1 is SGHNT and CDR2 is YYREEE (reference sequence). DNA of the CDR3: TGTGCCAGCAGACCTGAGCGGCAAGGCTCCTACAATGAGCAGTTCTTC. Translating gives CASRPERQGSYNEQFF.

The J gene is TRBJ1-6, the V gene TRBV15; D is ambiguous. The germline gives CDR1 LNHNV, CDR2 YYDKDF (reference sequence). V was clipped by 0 bases and J by 4 bases, with 7 bases between them. The length of the CDR3 is 15 residues. CDR3 in DNA: TGTGCCACCAGCAGAGAAAGAGGTTATAATTCACCCCTCCACTTT. Its protein is CATSRERGYNSPLHF.